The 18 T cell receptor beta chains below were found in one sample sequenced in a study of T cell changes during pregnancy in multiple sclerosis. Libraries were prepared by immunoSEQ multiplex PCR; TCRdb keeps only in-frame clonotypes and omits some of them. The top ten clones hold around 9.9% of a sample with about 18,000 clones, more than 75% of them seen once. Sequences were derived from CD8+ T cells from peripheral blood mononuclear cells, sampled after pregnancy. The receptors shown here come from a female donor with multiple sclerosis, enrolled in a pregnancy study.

The CDR3 region is CASSSPDRFNYGYTF. The CDR3, as DNA: TGTGCCAGCAGCTCTCCGGACAGGTTTAACTATGGCTACACCTTC. The rearrangement joins TRBV7-8 to TRBJ1-2; 7 positions agree with TRBD1. V dropped 4 bases and J dropped 1; count of bases not matched to a gene: 6. Germline CDR1 is SGHVS and CDR2 is FQNEAQ. The CDR3 runs to 15 residues. Variable domain in full (rest from reference TRBV7-8 and TRBJ1-2): GAGVSQSPRYKVAKRGQDVALRCDPISGHVSLFWYQQALGQGPEFLTYFQNEAQLDKSGLPSDRFFAERPEGSVSTLKIQRTQQEDSAVYLCASSSPDRFNYGYTFGSGTRLTVV.

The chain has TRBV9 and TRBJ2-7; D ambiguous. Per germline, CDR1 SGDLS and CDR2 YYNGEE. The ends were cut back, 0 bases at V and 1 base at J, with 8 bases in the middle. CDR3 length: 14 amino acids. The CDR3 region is CASSVGDSSYEQYF. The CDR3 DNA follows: TGTGCCAGCAGCGTAGGCGACTCATCCTACGAGCAGTACTTC.

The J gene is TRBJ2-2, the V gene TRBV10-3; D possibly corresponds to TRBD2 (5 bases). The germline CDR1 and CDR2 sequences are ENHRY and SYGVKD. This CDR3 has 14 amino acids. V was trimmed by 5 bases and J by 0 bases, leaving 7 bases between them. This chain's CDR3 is CAISTGTNTGELFF. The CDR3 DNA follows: TGTGCCATCAGTACCGGGACGAACACCGGGGAGCTGTTTTTT.

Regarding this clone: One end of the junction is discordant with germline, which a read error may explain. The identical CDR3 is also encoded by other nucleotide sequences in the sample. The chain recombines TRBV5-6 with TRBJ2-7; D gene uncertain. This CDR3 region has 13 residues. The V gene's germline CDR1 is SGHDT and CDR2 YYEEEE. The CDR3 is CASSLDTGYEQYF. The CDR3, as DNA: TGTGCCAGTAGCTTGGATACGGGTTACGAGCAGTACTTC. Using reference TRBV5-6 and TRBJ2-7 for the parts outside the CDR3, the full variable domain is DAGVTQSPTHLIKTRGQQVTLRCSPKSGHDTVSWYQQALGQGPQFIFQYYEEEERQRGNFPDRFSGHQFPNYSSELNVNALLLGDSALYLCASSLDTGYEQYFGPGTRLTVT.

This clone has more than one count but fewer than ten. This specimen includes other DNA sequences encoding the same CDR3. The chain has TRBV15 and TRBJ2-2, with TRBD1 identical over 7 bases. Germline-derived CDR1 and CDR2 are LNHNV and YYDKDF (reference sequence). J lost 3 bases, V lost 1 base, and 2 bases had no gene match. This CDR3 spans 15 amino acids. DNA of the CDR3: TGTGCCACCAGCAGAGGGACAGGAGACACCGGGGAGCTGTTTTTT. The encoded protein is CATSRGTGDTGELFF.

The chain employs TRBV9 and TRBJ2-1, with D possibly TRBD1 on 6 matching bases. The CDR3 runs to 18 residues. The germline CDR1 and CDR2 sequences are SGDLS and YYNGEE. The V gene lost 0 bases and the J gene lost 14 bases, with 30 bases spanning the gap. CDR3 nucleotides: TGTGCCAGCAGCGTAGAAGATGGGTCAGGGGCCCCGCTTTTATTTGAGTTCTTC. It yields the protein CASSVEDGSGAPLLFEFF.

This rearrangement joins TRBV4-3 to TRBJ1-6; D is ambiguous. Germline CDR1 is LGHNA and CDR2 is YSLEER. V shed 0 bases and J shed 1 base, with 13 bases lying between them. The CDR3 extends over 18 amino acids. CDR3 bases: TGCGCCAGCAGCCAAGAGTCCGCGGGGTGGTCCTATAATTCACCCCTCCACTTT. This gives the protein CASSQESAGWSYNSPLHF.

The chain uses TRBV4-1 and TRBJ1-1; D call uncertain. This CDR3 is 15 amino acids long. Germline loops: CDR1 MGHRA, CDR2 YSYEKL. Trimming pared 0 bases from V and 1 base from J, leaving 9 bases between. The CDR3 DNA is TGCGCCAGCAGCCAAGACGGCAGAGGGAACACTGAAGCTTTCTTT. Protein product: CASSQDGRGNTEAFF.

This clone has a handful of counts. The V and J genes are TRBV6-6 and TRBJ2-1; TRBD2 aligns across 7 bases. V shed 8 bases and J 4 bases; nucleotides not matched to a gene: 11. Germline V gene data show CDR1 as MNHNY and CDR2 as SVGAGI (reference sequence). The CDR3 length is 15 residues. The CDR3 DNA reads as TGTGCCAGCGTACCCCAGACGGGGGGTTACAATGAGCAGTTCTTC. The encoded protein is CASVPQTGGYNEQFF.

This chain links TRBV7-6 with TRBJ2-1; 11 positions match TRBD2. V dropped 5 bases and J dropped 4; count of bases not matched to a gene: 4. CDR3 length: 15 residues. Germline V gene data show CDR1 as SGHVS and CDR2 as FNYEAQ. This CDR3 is CASSPTSGEYNEQFF. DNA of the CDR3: TGTGCCAGCAGCCCGACTAGCGGGGAATACAATGAGCAGTTCTTC. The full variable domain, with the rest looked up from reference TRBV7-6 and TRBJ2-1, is GAGVSQSPRYKVTKRGQDVALRCDPISGHVSLYWYRQALGQGPEFLTYFNYEAQQDKSGLPNDRFSAERPEGSISTLTIQRTEQRDSAMYRCASSPTSGEYNEQFFGPGTRLTVL.

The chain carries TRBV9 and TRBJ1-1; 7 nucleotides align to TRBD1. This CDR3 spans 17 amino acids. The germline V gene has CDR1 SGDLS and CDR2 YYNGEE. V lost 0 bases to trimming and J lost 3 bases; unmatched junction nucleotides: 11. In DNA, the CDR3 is TGTGCCAGCAGCGTAGGAATAAGAGGGCAGGGGGACACTGAAGCTTTCTTT. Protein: CASSVGIRGQGDTEAFF.

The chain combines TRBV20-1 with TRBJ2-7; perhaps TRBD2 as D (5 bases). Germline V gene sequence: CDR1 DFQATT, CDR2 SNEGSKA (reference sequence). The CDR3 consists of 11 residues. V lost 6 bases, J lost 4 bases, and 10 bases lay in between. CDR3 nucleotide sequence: TGCAGTGCCCGGACTGGATACGAGCAGTACTTC. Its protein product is CSARTGYEQYF.

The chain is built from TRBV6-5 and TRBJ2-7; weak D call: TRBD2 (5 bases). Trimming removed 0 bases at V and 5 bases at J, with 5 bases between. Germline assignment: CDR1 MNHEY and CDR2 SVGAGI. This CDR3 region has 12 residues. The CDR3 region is CASSYSGDEQYF. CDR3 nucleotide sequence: TGTGCCAGCAGTTACTCCGGGGACGAGCAGTACTTC.

CDR3 nucleotides: TGTGCCAGCAGCGCGCGGGGGTTGGAGACCCAGTACTTC. Its translation: CASSARGLETQYF. This chain uses TRBV7-7 with TRBJ2-5, with 7 positions matching TRBD2. Germline V gene lookup returns CDR1 SSHAT and CDR2 FNYEAQ (reference sequence). The CDR3 is made up of 13 amino acids. Trimming took 5 bases from V and 5 from J; bases not matched to a gene: 5.

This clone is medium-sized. In DNA form, the CDR3 reads TGTGCCAGCAGTTACAACGTGGAGAGCCAGCAGTTCTTC. Its translation is CASSYNVESQQFF. The chain recombines TRBV6-5 with TRBJ2-1; no firm D call. Germline CDR1 MNHEY, CDR2 SVGAGI. This CDR3 has 13 residues. V was clipped by 2 bases and J by 11 bases, with 13 bases between them.

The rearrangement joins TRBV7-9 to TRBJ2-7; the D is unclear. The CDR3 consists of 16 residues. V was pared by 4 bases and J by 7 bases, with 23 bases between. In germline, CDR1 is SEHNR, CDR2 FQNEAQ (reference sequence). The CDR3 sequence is CASSSVSGTLPLEQYF. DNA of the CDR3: TGTGCCAGCAGCTCCGTTTCTGGCACCCTCCCGCTTGAGCAGTACTTC.

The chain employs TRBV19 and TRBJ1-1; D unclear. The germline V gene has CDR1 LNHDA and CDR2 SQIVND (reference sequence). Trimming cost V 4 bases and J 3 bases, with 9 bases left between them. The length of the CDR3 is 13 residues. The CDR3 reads CASSTGRDTEAFF. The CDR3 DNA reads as TGTGCCAGTAGTACGGGGAGGGACACTGAAGCTTTCTTT.

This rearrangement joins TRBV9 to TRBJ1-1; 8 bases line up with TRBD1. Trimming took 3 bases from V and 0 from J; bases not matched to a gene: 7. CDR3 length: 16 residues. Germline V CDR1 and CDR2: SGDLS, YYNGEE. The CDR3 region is CASSGWTGILNTEAFF. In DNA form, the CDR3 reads TGTGCCAGCAGCGGATGGACAGGGATACTGAACACTGAAGCTTTCTTT.